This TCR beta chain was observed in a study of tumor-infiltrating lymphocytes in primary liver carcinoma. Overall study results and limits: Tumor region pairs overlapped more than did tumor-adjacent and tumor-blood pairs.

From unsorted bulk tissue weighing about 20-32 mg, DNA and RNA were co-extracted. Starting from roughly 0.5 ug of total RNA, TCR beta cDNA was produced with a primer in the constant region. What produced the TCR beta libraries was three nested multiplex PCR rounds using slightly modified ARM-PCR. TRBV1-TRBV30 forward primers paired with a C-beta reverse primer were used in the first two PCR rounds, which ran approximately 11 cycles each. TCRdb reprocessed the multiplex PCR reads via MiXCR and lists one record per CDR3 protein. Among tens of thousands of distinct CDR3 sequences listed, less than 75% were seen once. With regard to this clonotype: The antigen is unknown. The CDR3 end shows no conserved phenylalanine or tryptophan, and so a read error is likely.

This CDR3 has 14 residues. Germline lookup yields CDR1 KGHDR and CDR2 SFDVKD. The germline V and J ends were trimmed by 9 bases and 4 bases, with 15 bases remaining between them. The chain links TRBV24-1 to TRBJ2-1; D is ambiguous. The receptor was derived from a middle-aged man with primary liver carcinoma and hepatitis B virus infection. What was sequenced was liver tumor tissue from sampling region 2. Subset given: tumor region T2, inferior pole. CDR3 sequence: CATSSEAQYNEQFL. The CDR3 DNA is TGTGCCACCTCAAGCGAGGCACAGTACAATGAGCAGTTCCTC.